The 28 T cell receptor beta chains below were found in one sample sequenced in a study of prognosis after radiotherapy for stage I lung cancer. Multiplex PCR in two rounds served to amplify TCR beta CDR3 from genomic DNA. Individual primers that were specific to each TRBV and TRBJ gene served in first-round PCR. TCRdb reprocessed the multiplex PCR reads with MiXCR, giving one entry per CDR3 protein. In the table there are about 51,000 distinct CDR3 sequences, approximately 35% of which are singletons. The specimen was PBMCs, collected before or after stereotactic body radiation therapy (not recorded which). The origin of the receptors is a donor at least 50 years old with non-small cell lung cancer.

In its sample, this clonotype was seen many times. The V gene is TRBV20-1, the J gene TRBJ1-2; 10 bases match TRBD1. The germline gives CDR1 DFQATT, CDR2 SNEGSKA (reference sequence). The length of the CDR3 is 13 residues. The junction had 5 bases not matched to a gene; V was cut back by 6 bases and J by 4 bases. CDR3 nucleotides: TGCAGTGCCCAGACAGGGGGCGGCTATGGCTACACCTTC. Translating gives CSAQTGGGYGYTF.

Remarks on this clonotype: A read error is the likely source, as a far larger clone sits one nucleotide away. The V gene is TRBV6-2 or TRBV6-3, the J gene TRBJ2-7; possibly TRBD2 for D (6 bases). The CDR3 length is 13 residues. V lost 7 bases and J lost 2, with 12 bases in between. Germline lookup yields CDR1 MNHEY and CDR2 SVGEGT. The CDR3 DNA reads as TGTGCCAGCATTCCCCCGGGGGCCTACGAGCAGTACTTC. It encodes CASIPPGAYEQYF.

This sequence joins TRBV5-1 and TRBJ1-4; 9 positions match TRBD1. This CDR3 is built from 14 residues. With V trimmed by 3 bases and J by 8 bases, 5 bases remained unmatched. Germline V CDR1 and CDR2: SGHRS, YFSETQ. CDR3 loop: CASSSGQGKEKLFF. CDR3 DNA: TGCGCCAGCAGCTCCGGACAGGGGAAGGAAAAACTGTTTTTT.

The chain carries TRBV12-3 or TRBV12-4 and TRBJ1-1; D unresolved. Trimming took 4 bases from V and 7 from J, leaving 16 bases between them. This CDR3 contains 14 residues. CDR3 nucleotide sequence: TGTGCCAGCAGTTCGTTTGGAGACGGCAATGAAGCTTTCTTT. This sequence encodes CASSSFGDGNEAFF.

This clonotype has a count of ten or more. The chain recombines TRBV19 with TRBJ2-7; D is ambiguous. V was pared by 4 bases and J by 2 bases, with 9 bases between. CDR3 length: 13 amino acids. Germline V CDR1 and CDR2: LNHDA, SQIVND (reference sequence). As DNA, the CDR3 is TGTGCCAGTAGTACCGGGCCAACCTACGAGCAGTACTTC. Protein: CASSTGPTYEQYF. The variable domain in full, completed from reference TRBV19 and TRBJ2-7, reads DGGITQSPKYLFRKEGQNVTLSCEQNLNHDAMYWYRQDPGQGLRLIYYSQIVNDFQKGDIAEGYSVSREKKESFPLTVTSAQKNPTAFYLCASSTGPTYEQYFGPGTRLTVT.

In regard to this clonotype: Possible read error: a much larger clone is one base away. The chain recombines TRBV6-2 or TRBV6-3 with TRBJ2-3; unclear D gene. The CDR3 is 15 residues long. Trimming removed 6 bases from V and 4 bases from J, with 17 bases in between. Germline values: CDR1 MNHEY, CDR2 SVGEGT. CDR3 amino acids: CASSKPGWAADTQYF. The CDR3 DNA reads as TGTGCCAGCAGCAAACCGGGTTGGGCCGCAGATACGCAGTATTTT.

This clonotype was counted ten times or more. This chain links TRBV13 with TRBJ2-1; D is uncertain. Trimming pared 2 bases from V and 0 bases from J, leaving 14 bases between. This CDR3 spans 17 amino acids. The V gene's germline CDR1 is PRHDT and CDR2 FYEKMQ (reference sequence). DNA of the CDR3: TGTGCCAGCAGCTTATTCAGGATCACCGACTCCTACAATGAGCAGTTCTTC. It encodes CASSLFRITDSYNEQFF.

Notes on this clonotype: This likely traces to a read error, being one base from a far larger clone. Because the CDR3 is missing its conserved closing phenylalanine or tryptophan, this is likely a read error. CDR3 DNA: TGTGCCAGCAGTTTCTCCGGGACAGGTAACGAGCAGTACCTC. Residues: CASSFSGTGNEQYL. The chain is built from TRBV6-2 or TRBV6-3 and TRBJ2-7; 8 bases fit TRBD1. Germline-derived CDR1 and CDR2 are MNHEY and SVGEGT. This CDR3 is 14 amino acids long. Trimming took 4 bases from V and 5 from J; bases not matched to a gene: 7.

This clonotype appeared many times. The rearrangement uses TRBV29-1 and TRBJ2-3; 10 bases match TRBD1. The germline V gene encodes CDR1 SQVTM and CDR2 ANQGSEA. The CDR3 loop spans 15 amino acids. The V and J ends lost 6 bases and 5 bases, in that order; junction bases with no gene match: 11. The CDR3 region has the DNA TGCAGCGTATCAGGAGACAGGGGGCGGGTAGATACGCAGTATTTT. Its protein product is CSVSGDRGRVDTQYF.

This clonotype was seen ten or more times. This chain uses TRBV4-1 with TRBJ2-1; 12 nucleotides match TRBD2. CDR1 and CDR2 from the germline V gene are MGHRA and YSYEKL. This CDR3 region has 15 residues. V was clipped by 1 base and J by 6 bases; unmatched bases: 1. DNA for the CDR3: TGCGCCAGCAGCCAAGGGACTAGCGGGATCAATGAGCAGTTCTTC. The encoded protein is CASSQGTSGINEQFF.

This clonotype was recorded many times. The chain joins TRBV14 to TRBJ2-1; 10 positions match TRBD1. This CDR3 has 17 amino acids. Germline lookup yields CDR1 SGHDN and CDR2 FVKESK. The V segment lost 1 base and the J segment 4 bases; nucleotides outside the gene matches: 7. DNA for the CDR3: TGTGCCAGCAGCCAAGGGGCAGGGACAGGGGCGTACAATGAGCAGTTCTTC. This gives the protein CASSQGAGTGAYNEQFF.

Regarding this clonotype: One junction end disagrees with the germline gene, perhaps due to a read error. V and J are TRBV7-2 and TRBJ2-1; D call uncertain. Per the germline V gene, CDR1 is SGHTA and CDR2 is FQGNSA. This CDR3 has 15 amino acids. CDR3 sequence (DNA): TGTGCCAGCATCTTAGAGGTCGGGTGGACCCTTCAGCAGTTCTTC. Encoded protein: CASILEVGWTLQQFF.

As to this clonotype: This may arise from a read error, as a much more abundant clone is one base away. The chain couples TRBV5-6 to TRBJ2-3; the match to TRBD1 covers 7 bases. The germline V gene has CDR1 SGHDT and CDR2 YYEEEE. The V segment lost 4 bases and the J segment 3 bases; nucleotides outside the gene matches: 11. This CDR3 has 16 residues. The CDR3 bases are TGTGCCAGCAGCGTAAGGGGACGACAGGGAACAGATACGCAGTATTTT. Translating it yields CASSVRGRQGTDTQYF.

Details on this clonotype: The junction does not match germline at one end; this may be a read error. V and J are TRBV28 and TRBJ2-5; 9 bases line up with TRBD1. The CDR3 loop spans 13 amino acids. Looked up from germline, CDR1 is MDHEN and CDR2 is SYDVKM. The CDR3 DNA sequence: TGTGCCATCAGTGGGACAGGGATAGAGACCCAGTACTTC. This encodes CAISGTGIETQYF.

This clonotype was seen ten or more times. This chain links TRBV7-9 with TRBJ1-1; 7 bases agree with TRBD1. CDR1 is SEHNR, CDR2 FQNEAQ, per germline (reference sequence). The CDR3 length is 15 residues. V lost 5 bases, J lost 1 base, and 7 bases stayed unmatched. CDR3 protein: CASSPRQGPNTEAFF. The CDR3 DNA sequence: TGTGCCAGCAGCCCGCGACAGGGACCGAACACTGAAGCTTTCTTT.

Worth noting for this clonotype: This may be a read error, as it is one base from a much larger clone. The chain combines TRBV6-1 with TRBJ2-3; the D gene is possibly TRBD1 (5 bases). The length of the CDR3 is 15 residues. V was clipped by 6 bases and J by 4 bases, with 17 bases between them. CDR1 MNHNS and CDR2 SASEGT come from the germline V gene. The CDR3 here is CASSKPVGAADTQYF. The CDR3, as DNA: TGTGCCAGCAGCAAACCGGTTGGGGCCGCAGATACGCAGTATTTT.

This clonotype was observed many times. The CDR3 loop reads CASSIQSGRTNSPLHF. DNA for the CDR3: TGTGCCAGTAGTATCCAATCCGGACGGACAAATTCACCCCTCCACTTT. The chain has TRBV19 and TRBJ1-6; D is perhaps TRBD1 (5 bases). With 3 bases removed from V and 7 bases from J, the gap between germline ends came to 16 bases. Germline V gene data show CDR1 as LNHDA and CDR2 as SQIVND (reference sequence). The CDR3 extends over 16 amino acids.

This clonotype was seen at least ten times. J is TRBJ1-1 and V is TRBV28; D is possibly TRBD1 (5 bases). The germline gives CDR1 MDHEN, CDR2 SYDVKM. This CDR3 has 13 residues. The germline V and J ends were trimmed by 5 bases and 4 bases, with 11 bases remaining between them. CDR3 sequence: CASSPAGGTEAFF. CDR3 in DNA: TGTGCCAGCAGTCCCGCGGGGGGCACTGAAGCTTTCTTT.

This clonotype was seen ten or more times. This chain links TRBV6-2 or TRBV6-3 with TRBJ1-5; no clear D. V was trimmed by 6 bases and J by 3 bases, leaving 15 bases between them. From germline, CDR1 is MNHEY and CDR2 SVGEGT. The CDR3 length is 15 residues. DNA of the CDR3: TGTGCCAGCAGCCAGTCCGGACGGAACAATCAGCCCCAGCATTTT. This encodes CASSQSGRNNQPQHF.

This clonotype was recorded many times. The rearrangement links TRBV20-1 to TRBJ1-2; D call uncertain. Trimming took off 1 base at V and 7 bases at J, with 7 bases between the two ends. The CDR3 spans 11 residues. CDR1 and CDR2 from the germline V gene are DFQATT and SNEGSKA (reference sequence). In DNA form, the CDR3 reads TGCAGTGCTAGAGCTCCGGGTGGCTACACCTTC. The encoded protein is CSARAPGGYTF.

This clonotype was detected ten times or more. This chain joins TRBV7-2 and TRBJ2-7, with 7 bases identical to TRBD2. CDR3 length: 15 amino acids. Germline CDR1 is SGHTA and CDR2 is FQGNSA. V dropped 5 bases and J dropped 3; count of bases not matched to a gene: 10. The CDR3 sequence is CASSPRGAGDYEQYF. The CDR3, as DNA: TGTGCCAGCAGCCCCCGCGGGGCGGGAGACTACGAGCAGTACTTC.

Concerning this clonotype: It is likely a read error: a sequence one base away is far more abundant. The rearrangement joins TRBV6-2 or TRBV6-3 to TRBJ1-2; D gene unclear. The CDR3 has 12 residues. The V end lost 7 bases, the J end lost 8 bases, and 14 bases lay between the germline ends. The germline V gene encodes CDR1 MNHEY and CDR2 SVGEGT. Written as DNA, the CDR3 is TGTGCCAGCATTTCCCCTCCGGGAGGCTACACCTTC. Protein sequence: CASISPPGGYTF.

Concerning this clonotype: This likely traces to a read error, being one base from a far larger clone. The CDR3 sequence: CASNPARTVSNQPQNF. In DNA, the CDR3 is TGTGCCAGCAACCCCGCCCGGACAGTGAGCAATCAGCCCCAGAATTTT. The chain joins TRBV6-9 to TRBJ1-5; D may be TRBD1 (6 bases). The CDR3 sequence is 16 residues long. From germline, CDR1 is MNHGY and CDR2 SVAAGI.

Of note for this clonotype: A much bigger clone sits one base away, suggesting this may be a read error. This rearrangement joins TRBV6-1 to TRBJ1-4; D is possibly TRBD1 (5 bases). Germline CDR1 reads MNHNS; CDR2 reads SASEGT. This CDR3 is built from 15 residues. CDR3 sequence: CASSESGHSAEKMFF. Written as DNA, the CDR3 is TGTGCCAGCAGTGAATCAGGACACTCTGCTGAAAAAATGTTTTTT.

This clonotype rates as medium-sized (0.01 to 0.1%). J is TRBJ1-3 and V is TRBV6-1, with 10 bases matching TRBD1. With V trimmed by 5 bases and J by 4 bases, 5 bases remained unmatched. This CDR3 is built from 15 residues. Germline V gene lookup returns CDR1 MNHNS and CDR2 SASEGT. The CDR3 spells CASSRDRGSGNTIYF. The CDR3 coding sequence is TGTGCCAGCAGTCGGGACAGGGGATCGGGAAACACCATATATTTT.

The CDR3 sequence is CASSYGQGGSPLHF. CDR3 DNA: TGTGCCAGCAGTTACGGGCAGGGTGGTTCACCCCTCCACTTT. The genes are TRBV7-2 and TRBJ1-6, with D perhaps matching TRBD1 (5 bases). V lost 6 bases and J lost 9, with 15 bases in between. The CDR3 runs 14 residues. Per germline, CDR1 SGHTA and CDR2 FQGNSA. The whole variable domain, remainder taken from reference TRBV7-2 and TRBJ1-6, is GAGVSQSPSNKVTEKGKDVELRCDPISGHTALYWYRQSLGQGLEFLIYFQGNSAPDKSGLPSDRFSAERTGGSVSTLTIQRTQQEDSAVYLCASSYGQGGSPLHFGNGTRLTVT.

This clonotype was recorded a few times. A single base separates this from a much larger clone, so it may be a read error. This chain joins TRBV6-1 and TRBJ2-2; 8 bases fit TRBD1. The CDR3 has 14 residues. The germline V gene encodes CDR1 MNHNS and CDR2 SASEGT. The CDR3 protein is CASGPQGAGGKLFF. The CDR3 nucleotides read TGTGCCAGCGGACCCCAGGGGGCTGGCGGGAAGCTGTTTTTT.

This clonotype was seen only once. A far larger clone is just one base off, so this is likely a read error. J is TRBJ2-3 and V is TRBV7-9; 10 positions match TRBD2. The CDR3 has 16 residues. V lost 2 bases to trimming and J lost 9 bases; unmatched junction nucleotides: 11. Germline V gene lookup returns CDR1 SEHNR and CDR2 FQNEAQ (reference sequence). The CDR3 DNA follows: TGTGCCAGCAGCTTACTAGCGGGAGCAGAGGTGGGGACGCAGTATTTT. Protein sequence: CASSLLAGAEVGTQYF.